Here is one T cell receptor beta chain with its context. The antigen is undetermined. This record belongs to a study of T cell responses to AZD1222 COVID-19 vaccine. Findings and limits, study-wide: After the peak T cell response, and only then, were repertoires sampled.

The method was immunoSEQ multiplex PCR; TCRdb's version includes in-frame clones alone and lacks a portion of them. This sample has 150,000 to 200,000 clones, with 75% to 90% found just once. Sequenced material: peripheral blood, taken on day 0 of MenACWY control vaccination. The sequence came from an adult in good health.

The DNA of the CDR3 is TGTGCCAGCAGCTCACGGACAGGGCCCTACGAGCAGTACTTC. It codes for CASSSRTGPYEQYF. The rearrangement joins TRBV3-1 (or the pseudogene TRBV3-2) to TRBJ2-7; 8 nucleotides match TRBD1. V lost 5 bases and J lost 2; bases outside the gene matches: 5. The CDR3 length is 14 residues. From germline, CDR1 is LGHDT and CDR2 YNNKEL (reference sequence).